The rows below give T cell receptor beta chains drawn from one sample of a study of cytomegalovirus exposure and HLA in healthy donors. Using immunoSEQ multiplex PCR, the repertoire was profiled, and TCRdb retains in-frame clones only, with some absent. This table holds 120,000 to 150,000 clones, approximately 80% found once. Sequenced input: PBMCs. These receptors all stem from a man aged 35-49 years in good health and CMV-seronegative. Both conserved end residues are part of each CDR3. D genes are given only for firm matches. Only part of the rows carry a size: once, few, many, or a class if the clone is expanded.

V gene: TRBV6-5; clone size: once; J gene: TRBJ1-2; D gene: -; CDR3 DNA: TGTGCCAGCAGTGACACCGGGACAAACTATGGCTACACCTTC; CDR3 protein: CASSDTGTNYGYTF
V gene: TRBV4-1; clone size: -; J gene: TRBJ2-3; D gene: -; CDR3 DNA: TGCGCCAGCAGCCTAAGTCTAACAGACACAGATACGCAGTATTTT; CDR3 protein: CASSLSLTDTDTQYF
V gene: TRBV5-4; clone size: few; J gene: TRBJ2-5; D gene: TRBD2; CDR3 DNA: TGTGCCAGCAGCTCGGGACTAGCGGGAGGACTTCAAGAGACCCAGTACTTC; CDR3 protein: CASSSGLAGGLQETQYF
V gene: TRBV23-1; clone size: -; J gene: TRBJ1-5; D gene: -; CDR3 DNA: TGCGCCAGCAATCGGGGGAGGCCCCAGCATTTT; CDR3 protein: CASNRGRPQHF
V gene: TRBV28; clone size: -; J gene: TRBJ2-5; D gene: -; CDR3 DNA: TGTGCCAGCAGCGGGGTATCTTCGGCCGAGGAGACCCAGTACTTC; CDR3 protein: CASSGVSSAEETQYF
V gene: TRBV5-1; clone size: -; J gene: TRBJ2-1; D gene: TRBD1; CDR3 DNA: TGCGCCAGCAGCAGGGGACAGGGCTCCTACAATGAGCAGTTCTTC; CDR3 protein: CASSRGQGSYNEQFF
V gene: TRBV5-1; clone size: -; J gene: TRBJ2-7; D gene: -; CDR3 DNA: TGCGCCAGCAGCTTGGGAGGGTTGGGCCTCCCCTACGAGCAGTACTTC; CDR3 protein: CASSLGGLGLPYEQYF
V gene: TRBV5-1; clone size: -; J gene: TRBJ2-3; D gene: -; CDR3 DNA: TGCGCCAGCAGGTGGGGTAGCGGAAACACAGATACGCAGTATTTT; CDR3 protein: CASRWGSGNTDTQYF
V gene: TRBV28; clone size: -; J gene: TRBJ2-1; D gene: TRBD2; CDR3 DNA: TGTGCCAGCAGTTTCCTCCCCGGACTAGCGGGAGATCGGGAGCAGTTCTTC; CDR3 protein: CASSFLPGLAGDREQFF
V gene: TRBV27; clone size: -; J gene: TRBJ2-2; D gene: -; CDR3 DNA: TGTGCCAGCAGTCCCCTTGGAGGGGGCCTTTCGAACACCGGGGAGCTGTTTTTT; CDR3 protein: CASSPLGGGLSNTGELFF
V gene: TRBV7-8; clone size: -; J gene: TRBJ2-1; D gene: -; CDR3 DNA: TGTGCCAGCAGCCCACGCGGAGTGGCCTACAATGAGCAGTTCTTC; CDR3 protein: CASSPRGVAYNEQFF
V gene: TRBV21-1; clone size: few; J gene: TRBJ2-7; D gene: -; CDR3 DNA: TGTGCCAGCAGTATATCGGGACTAGTCTGCGAGCAGTACTTC; CDR3 protein: CASSISGLVCEQYF
V gene: TRBV2; clone size: once; J gene: TRBJ1-2; D gene: -; CDR3 DNA: TGTGCCAGCAGTTTTACCGAGAACAGGTACGATGGCTACACCTTC; CDR3 protein: CASSFTENRYDGYTF
V gene: TRBV4-1; clone size: -; J gene: TRBJ1-5; D gene: -; CDR3 DNA: TGCGCCAGCAGCCAGCTAGCAAATAGCAATCAGCCCCAGCATTTT; CDR3 protein: CASSQLANSNQPQHF
V gene: TRBV4-1; clone size: -; J gene: TRBJ2-3; D gene: -; CDR3 DNA: TGCGCCAGCAGCCAAGATCCCCTTCGGGACTCTTACACAGATACGCAGTATTTT; CDR3 protein: CASSQDPLRDSYTDTQYF
V gene: TRBV7-2; clone size: -; J gene: TRBJ2-1; D gene: -; CDR3 DNA: TGTGCCAGCAGCCTCGGGGTAGCCGGTGAGCAGTTCTTC; CDR3 protein: CASSLGVAGEQFF
V gene: TRBV28; clone size: -; J gene: TRBJ2-5; D gene: TRBD2; CDR3 DNA: TGTGCCAGCAGTTTAAGGGGAGGGCAAGAGACCCAGTACTTC; CDR3 protein: CASSLRGGQETQYF
V gene: TRBV7-9; clone size: -; J gene: TRBJ2-2; D gene: TRBD1; CDR3 DNA: TGTGCCAGCAGCTCGACAGGACAGGGTCGGGGCACCGGGGAGCTGTTTTTT; CDR3 protein: CASSSTGQGRGTGELFF
V gene: TRBV2; clone size: -; J gene: TRBJ2-7; D gene: -; CDR3 DNA: TGTGCCAGCGAGGACAGTACCTACGAGCAGTACTTC; CDR3 protein: CASEDSTYEQYF
V gene: TRBV18; clone size: -; J gene: TRBJ1-1; D gene: -; CDR3 DNA: TGTGCCAGCTCACCAAGGGGACAACTGAACACTGAAGCTTTCTTT; CDR3 protein: CASSPRGQLNTEAFF
V gene: TRBV18; clone size: -; J gene: TRBJ2-1; D gene: TRBD2; CDR3 DNA: TGTGCCAGCTCTCCTCAGCGGGGCACCTCCGACAATGAGCAGTTCTTC; CDR3 protein: CASSPQRGTSDNEQFF
V gene: TRBV2; clone size: -; J gene: TRBJ2-3; D gene: -; CDR3 DNA: TGTGCCAGCGAAGCTGAGCGGGCCAGCTCAGATACGCAGTATTTT; CDR3 protein: CASEAERASSDTQYF
V gene: TRBV15; clone size: few; J gene: TRBJ2-7; D gene: -; CDR3 DNA: TGTGCCACCAGCAGAGACGGGGATCTTGGCTACGAGCAGTACTTC; CDR3 protein: CATSRDGDLGYEQYF
V gene: TRBV27; clone size: -; J gene: TRBJ2-7; D gene: TRBD1; CDR3 DNA: TGTGCCAGCAGTCCCCAGGGGGTTTCCTACGAGCAGTACTTC; CDR3 protein: CASSPQGVSYEQYF
V gene: TRBV10-3; clone size: -; J gene: TRBJ2-3; D gene: -; CDR3 DNA: TGTGCCATCAGCGAAGACACCAGCACAGATACGCAGTATTTT; CDR3 protein: CAISEDTSTDTQYF
V gene: TRBV7-6; clone size: -; J gene: TRBJ2-5; D gene: TRBD2; CDR3 DNA: TGTGCCAGCAGCCCCCAGGGTAGCGGGGGAGTCTGGGGAGAGACCCAGTACTTC; CDR3 protein: CASSPQGSGGVWGETQYF
V gene: TRBV28; clone size: -; J gene: TRBJ2-2; D gene: -; CDR3 DNA: TGTGCCAGCAGTTACCCAGGGGTATCTACCGGGGAGCTGTTTTTT; CDR3 protein: CASSYPGVSTGELFF
V gene: TRBV20-1; clone size: -; J gene: TRBJ2-7; D gene: -; CDR3 DNA: TGCAGTGCTACCGACAGTCACGAGCAGTACTTC; CDR3 protein: CSATDSHEQYF
V gene: TRBV11-2; clone size: few; J gene: TRBJ1-6; D gene: -; CDR3 DNA: TGTGCCAGCCGTGGACCAGGGGCAGGTTCACCCCTCCACTTT; CDR3 protein: CASRGPGAGSPLHF
V gene: TRBV5-1; clone size: -; J gene: TRBJ2-7; D gene: TRBD2; CDR3 DNA: TGCGCCAGCAGTTTAACCAGCGGGAGCTACGAGCAGTACTTC; CDR3 protein: CASSLTSGSYEQYF
V gene: TRBV6-1; clone size: -; J gene: TRBJ2-5; D gene: TRBD1; CDR3 DNA: TGTGCCAGCAGTGAAGCCCTGGCAGGGGGCAGCGAGACCCAGTACTTC; CDR3 protein: CASSEALAGGSETQYF